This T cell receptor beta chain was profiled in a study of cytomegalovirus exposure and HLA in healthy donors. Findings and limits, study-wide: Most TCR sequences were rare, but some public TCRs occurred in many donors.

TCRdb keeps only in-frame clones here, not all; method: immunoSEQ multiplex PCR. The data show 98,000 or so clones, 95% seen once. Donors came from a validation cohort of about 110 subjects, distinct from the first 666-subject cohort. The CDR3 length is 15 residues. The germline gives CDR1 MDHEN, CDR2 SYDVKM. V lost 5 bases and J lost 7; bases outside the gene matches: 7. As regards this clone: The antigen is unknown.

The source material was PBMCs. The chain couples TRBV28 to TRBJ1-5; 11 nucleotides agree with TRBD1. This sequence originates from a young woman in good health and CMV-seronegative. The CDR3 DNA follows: TGTGCCAGCAGTCGGATGGACAGGGGGCTCCAGCCCCAGCATTTT. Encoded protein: CASSRMDRGLQPQHF.